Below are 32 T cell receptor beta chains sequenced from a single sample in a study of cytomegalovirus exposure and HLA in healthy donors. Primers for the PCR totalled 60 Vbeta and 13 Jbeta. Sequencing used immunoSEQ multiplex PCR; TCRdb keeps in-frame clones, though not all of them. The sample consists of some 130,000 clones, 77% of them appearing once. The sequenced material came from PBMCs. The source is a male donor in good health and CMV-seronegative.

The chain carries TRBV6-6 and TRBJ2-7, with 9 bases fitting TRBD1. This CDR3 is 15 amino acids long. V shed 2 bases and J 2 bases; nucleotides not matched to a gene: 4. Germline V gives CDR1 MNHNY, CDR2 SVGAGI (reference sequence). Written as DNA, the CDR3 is TGTGCCAGCAGTTACGGACAGGGGACCCCCTACGAGCAGTACTTC. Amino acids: CASSYGQGTPYEQYF.

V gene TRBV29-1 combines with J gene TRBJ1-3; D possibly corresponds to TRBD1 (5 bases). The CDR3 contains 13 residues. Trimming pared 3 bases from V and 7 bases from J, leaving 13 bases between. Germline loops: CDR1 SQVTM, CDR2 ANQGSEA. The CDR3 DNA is TGCAGCGTTGAGGGGCGATTGGGGAACACCATATATTTT. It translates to CSVEGRLGNTIYF.

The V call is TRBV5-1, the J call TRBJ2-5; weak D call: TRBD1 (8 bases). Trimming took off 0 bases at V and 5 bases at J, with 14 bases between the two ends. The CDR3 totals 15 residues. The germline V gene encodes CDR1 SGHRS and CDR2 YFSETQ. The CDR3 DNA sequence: TGCGCCAGCAGCTTGGATACAGGGGGGGCCGAGACCCAGTACTTC. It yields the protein CASSLDTGGAETQYF. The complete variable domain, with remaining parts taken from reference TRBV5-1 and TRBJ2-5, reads KAGVTQTPRYLIKTRGQQVTLSCSPISGHRSVSWYQQTPGQGLQFLFEYFSETQRNKGNFPGRFSGRQFSNSRSEMNVSTLELGDSALYLCASSLDTGGAETQYFGPGTRLLVL.

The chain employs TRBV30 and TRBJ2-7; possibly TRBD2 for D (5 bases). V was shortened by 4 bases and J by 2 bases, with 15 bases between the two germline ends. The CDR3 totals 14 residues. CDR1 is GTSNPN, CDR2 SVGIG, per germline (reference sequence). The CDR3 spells CAWNINGETYEQYF. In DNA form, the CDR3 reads TGTGCCTGGAACATAAATGGGGAGACCTACGAGCAGTACTTC.

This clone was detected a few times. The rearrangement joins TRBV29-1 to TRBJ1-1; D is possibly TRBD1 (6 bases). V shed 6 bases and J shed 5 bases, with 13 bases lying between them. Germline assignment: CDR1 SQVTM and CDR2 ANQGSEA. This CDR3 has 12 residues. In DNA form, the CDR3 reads TGCAGCGTAGAGGGGGGGCGGACTGAAGCTTTCTTT. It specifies CSVEGGRTEAFF.

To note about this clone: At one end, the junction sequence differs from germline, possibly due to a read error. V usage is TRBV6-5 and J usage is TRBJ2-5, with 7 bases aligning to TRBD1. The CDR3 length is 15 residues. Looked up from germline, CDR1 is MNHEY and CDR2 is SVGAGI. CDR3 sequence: CAGRVPGTAQETQYF. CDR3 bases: TGTGCCGGCAGAGTTCCCGGGACAGCACAAGAGACCCAGTACTTC.

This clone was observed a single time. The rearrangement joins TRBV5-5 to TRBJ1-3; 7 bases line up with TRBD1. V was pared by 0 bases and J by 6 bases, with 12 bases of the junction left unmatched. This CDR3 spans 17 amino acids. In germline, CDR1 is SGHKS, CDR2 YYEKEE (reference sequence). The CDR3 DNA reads TGTGCCAGCAGCTTGGGTCACTCCGGGACAGATGAAAACACCATATATTTT. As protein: CASSLGHSGTDENTIYF.

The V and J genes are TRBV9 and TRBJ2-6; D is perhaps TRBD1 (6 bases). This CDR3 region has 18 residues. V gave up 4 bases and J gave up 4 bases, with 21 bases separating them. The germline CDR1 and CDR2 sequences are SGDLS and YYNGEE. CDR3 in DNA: TGTGCCAGCAGCTTCCGCGACCCCCAGGGGTACGGGGCCAACGTCCTGACTTTC. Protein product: CASSFRDPQGYGANVLTF.

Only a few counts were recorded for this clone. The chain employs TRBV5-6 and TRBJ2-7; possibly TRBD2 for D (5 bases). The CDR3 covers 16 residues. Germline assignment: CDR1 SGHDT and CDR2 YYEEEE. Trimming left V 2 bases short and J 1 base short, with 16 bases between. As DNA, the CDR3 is TGTGCCAGCAGCTTTCCAACGGGGTACTCTTCCTACGAGCAGTACTTC. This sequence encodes CASSFPTGYSSYEQYF.

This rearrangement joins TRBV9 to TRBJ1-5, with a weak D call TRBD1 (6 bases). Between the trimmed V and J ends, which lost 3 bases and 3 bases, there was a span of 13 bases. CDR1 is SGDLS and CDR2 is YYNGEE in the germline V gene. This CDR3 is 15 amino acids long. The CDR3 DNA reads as TGTGCCAGCAGCGGCTTAGACAGGACCAATCAGCCCCAGCATTTT. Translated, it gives CASSGLDRTNQPQHF.

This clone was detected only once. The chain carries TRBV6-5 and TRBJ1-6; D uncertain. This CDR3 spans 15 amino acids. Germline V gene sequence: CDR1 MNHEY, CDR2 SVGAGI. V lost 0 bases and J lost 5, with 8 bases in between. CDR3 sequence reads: CASSYSWQNNSPLHF. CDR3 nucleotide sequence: TGTGCCAGCAGTTACTCATGGCAAAATAATTCACCCCTCCACTTT.

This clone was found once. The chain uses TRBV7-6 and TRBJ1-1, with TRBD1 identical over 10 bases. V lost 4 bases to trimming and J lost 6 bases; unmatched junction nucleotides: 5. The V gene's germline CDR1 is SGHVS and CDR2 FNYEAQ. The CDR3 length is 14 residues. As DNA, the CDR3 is TGTGCCAGCAGCTGGGGACAGGGGACATCTGAAGCTTTCTTT. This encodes CASSWGQGTSEAFF.

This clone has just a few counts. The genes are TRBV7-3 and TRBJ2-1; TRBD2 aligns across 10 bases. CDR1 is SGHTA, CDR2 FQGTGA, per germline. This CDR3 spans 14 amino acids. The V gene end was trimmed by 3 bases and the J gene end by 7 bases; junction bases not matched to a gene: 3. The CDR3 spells CASSFASGSNEQFF. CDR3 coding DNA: TGTGCCAGCAGCTTTGCTAGCGGGAGTAATGAGCAGTTCTTC.

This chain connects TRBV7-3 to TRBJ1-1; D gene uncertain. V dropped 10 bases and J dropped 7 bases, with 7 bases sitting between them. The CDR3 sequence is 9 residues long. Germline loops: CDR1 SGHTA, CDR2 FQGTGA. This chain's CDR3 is CATPFEAFF. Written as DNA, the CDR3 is TGTGCCACCCCATTTGAAGCTTTCTTT.

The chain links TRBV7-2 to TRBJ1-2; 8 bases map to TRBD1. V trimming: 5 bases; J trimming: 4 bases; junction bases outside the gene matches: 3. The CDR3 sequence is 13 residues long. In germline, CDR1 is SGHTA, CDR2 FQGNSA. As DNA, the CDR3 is TGTGCCAGCAGCGCTACAGGGGGCTATGGCTACACCTTC. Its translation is CASSATGGYGYTF.

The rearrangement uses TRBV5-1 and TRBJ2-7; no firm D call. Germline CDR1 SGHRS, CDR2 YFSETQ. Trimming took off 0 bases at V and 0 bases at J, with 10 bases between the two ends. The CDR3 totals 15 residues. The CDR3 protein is CASSLDGVVSYEQYF. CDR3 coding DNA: TGCGCCAGCAGCTTGGACGGTGTAGTCTCCTACGAGCAGTACTTC.

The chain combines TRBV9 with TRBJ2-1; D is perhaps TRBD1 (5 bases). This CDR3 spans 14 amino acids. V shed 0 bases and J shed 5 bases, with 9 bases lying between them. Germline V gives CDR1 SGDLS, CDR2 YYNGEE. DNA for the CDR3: TGTGCCAGCAGCGTAGGCAGGGCGGACAATGAGCAGTTCTTC. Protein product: CASSVGRADNEQFF.

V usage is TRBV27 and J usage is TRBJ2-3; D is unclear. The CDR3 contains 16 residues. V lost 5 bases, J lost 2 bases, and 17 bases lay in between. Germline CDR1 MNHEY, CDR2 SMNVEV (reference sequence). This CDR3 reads CASSPDPRPHTDTQYF. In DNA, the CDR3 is TGTGCCAGCAGTCCCGATCCGCGGCCGCACACAGATACGCAGTATTTT.

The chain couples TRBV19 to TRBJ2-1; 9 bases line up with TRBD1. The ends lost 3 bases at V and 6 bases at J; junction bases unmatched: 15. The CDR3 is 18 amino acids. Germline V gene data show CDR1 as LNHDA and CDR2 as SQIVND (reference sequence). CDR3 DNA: TGTGCCAGTAGTATCGACCGGGGGACAGGGATTTGGGGCAATGAGCAGTTCTTC. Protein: CASSIDRGTGIWGNEQFF.

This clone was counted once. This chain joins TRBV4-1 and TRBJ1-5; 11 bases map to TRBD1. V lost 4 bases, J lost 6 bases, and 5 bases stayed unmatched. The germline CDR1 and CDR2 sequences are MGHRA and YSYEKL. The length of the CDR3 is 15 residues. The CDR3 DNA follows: TGCGCCAGCAGCCCCGGACAGGGGGCCGTTCAGCCCCAGCATTTT. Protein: CASSPGQGAVQPQHF.

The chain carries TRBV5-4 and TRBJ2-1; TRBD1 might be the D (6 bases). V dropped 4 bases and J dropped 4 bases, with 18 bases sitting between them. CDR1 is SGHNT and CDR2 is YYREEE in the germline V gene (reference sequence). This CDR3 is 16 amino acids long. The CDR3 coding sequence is TGTGCCAGCAGCCCTGGGACAAGGCCAACTTACAATGAGCAGTTCTTC. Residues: CASSPGTRPTYNEQFF.

This CDR3 reads CASRNRDWAAHEQYF. CDR3 sequence (DNA): TGTGCCAGCAGGAACCGGGACTGGGCGGCCCACGAGCAGTACTTC. J is TRBJ2-7 and V is TRBV6-1, with a tentative D call TRBD2 (6 bases). The CDR3 loop spans 15 amino acids. CDR1 and CDR2 (germline): MNHNS, SASEGT. The ends were cut back, 6 bases at V and 5 bases at J, with 20 bases in the middle.

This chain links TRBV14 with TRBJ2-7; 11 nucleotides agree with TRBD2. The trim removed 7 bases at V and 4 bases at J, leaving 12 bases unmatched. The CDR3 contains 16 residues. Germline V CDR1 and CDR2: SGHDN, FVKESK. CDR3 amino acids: CASNLKGLAGVYEQYF. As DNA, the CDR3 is TGTGCCAGCAACCTAAAAGGACTAGCGGGCGTGTACGAGCAGTACTTC.

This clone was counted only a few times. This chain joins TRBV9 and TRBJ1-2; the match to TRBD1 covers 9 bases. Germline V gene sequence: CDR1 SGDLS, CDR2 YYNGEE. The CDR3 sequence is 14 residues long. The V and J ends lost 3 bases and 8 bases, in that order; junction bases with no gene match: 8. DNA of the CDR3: TGTGCCAGCAGCGCACAACAGGGGGCGAACGGCTACACCTTC. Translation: CASSAQQGANGYTF. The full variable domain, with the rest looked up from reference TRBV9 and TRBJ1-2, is DSGVTQTPKHLITATGQRVTLRCSPRSGDLSVYWYQQSLDQGLQFLIQYYNGEERAKGNILERFSAQQFPDLHSELNLSSLELGDSALYFCASSAQQGANGYTFGSGTRLTVV.

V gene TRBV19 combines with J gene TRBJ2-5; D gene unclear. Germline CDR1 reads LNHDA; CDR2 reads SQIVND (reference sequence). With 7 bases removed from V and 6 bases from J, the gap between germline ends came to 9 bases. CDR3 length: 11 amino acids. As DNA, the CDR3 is TGTGCCAGTACTTCCCCTAAGACCCAGTACTTC. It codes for CASTSPKTQYF.

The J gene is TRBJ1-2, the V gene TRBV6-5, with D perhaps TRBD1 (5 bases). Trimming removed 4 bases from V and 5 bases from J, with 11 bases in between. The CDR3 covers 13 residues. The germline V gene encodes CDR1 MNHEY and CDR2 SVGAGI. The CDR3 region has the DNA TGTGCCAGCAGTTTTCCAGGGACTTATGGCTACACCTTC. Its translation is CASSFPGTYGYTF.

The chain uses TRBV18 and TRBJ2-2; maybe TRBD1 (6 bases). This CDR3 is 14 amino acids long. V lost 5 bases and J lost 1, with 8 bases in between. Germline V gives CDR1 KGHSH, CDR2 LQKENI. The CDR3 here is CASSMTGNTGELFF. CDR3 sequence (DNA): TGTGCCAGCTCAATGACAGGGAACACCGGGGAGCTGTTTTTT.

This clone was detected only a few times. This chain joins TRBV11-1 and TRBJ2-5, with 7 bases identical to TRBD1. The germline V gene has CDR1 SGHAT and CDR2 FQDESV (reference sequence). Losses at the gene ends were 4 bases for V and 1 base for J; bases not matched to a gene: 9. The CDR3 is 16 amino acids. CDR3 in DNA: TGTGCCAGCAGCTACTCCGGGACAGCCGTCCAAGAGACCCAGTACTTC. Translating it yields CASSYSGTAVQETQYF.

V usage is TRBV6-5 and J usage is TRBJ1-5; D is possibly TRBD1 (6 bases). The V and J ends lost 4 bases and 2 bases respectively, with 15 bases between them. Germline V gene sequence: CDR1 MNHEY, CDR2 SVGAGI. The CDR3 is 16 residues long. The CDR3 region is CASSSLSRGGNQPQHF. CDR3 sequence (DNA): TGTGCCAGCAGTTCCCTCAGCAGGGGTGGCAATCAGCCCCAGCATTTT.

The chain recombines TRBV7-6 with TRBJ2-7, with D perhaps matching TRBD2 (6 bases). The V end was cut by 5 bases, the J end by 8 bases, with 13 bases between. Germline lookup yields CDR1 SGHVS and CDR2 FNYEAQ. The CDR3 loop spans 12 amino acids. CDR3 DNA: TGTGCCAGCAGCCAGGTGGAGGGTAAGCAGTACTTC. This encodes CASSQVEGKQYF.

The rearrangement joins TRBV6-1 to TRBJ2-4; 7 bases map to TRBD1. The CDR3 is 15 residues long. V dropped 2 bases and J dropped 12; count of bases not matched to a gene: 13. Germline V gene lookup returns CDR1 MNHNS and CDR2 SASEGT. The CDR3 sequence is CASSEWGTVFHSQYF. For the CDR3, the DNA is TGTGCCAGCAGTGAATGGGGGACAGTTTTTCACAGTCAGTACTTC.

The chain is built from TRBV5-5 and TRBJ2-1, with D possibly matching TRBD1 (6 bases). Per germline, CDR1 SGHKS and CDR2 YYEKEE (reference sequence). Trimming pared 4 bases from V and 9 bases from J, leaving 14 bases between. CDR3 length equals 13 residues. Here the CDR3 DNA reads TGTGCCAGCAGCCGAGGGACAAATACTGAGCAGTTCTTC. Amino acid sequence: CASSRGTNTEQFF.